The 5 T cell receptor beta chains listed next were all sequenced from one sample in a study of blood T cells in healthy people across ages. A second PCR, run for about 6 to 11 cycles, used a sample-barcoded 5' primer plus a J-beta primer mix. TCRdb used MiXCR to reprocess the 5' RACE reads, holding one entry per CDR3 protein. The top ten clones hold about a sixth of a sample with under 1,000,000 distinct CDR3 sequences, 35% to 60% of them seen once. The sample was blood. The receptors come from a man at least 80 years old in good health.

The CDR3 sequence is CASSLLVLNTEAFF. The CDR3 DNA follows: TGTGCCAGCAGCCTACTTGTCCTGAACACTGAAGCTTTCTTT. The chain recombines TRBV12-3 or TRBV12-4 with TRBJ1-1, with D uncertain. This CDR3 has 14 residues. V was shortened by 6 bases and J by 0 bases, with 11 bases between the two germline ends.

The genes are TRBV7-3 and TRBJ2-5; D gene ambiguous. Per germline, CDR1 SGHTA and CDR2 FQGTGA. There are 15 residues in the CDR3. The V and J ends lost 4 bases and 5 bases respectively, with 17 bases between them. CDR3 sequence reads: CASSSAPTHTETQYF. The CDR3 DNA reads TGTGCCAGCAGCTCCGCCCCCACGCATACGGAGACCCAGTACTTC. Full variable domain (missing parts from reference TRBV7-3 and TRBJ2-5): GAGVSQTPSNKVTEKGKYVELRCDPISGHTALYWYRQSLGQGPEFLIYFQGTGAADDSGLPNDRFFAVRPEGSVSTLKIQRTERGDSAVYLCASSSAPTHTETQYFGPGTRLLVL.

This clonotype was observed a few times. Just one base apart from a much larger clone, this may be a read error. This chain links TRBV7-7 with TRBJ2-7, with 7 bases aligning to TRBD2. This CDR3 is 15 amino acids long. Germline V gene sequence: CDR1 SSHAT, CDR2 FNYEAQ (reference sequence). V shed 1 base and J 7 bases; nucleotides not matched to a gene: 10. This CDR3 reads CASSLVSGSYNEQYF. The CDR3 DNA is TGTGCCAGCAGCTTAGTTAGCGGGTCTTACAATGAGCAGTACTTC. Looking up the rest from reference TRBV7-7 and TRBJ2-7 gives the full variable domain: GAGVSQSPRYKVTKRGQDVTLRCDPISSHATLYWYQQALGQGPEFLTYFNYEAQPDKSGLPSDRFSAERPEGSISTLTIQRTEQRDSAMYRCASSLVSGSYNEQYFGPGTRLTVT.

The V and J genes are TRBV7-9 and TRBJ2-3; D perhaps matches TRBD2 (6 bases). The length of the CDR3 is 16 residues. CDR1 is SEHNR, CDR2 FQNEAQ, per germline (reference sequence). The ends were cut back, 5 bases at V and 4 bases at J, with 19 bases in the middle. CDR3 bases: TGTGCCAGCAGCCCGGATCGGGGGAATGGCGCAGATACGCAGTATTTT. Translating gives CASSPDRGNGADTQYF.

This chain uses TRBV12-3 or TRBV12-4 with TRBJ2-6; D remains unclear. V was cut by 5 bases and J by 7 bases, with 15 bases left in between. This CDR3 comprises 15 residues. The DNA of the CDR3 is TGTGCCAGCAGTCGTCTGTCCGGTGGTGCCAACGTCCTGACTTTC. Protein product: CASSRLSGGANVLTF.